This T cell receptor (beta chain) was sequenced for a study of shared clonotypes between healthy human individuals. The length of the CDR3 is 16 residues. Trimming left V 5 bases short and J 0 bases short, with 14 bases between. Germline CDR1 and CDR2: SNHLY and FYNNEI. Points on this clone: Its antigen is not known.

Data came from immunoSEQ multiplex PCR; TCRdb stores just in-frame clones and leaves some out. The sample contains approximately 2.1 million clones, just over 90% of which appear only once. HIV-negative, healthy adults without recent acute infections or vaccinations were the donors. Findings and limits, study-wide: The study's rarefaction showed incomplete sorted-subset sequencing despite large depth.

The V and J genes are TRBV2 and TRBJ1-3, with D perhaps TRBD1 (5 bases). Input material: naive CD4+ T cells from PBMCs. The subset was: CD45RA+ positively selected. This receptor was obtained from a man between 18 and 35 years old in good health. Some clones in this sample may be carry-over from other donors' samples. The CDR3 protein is CASSLDRPSSGNTIYF. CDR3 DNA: TGTGCCAGCAGTCTAGACAGACCGAGCTCTGGAAACACCATATATTTT.